Here is one T cell receptor (beta chain) with its context. Specified treatment: randomized to nivolumab then ipilimumab (arm A) or the reverse (arm B). Sorted cells were live CD3+CD8+, lacking CD19 and CD56, from PBMCs. The assay was immunoSEQ multiplex PCR, and TCRdb's table has in-frame clones only and misses some. The sample contains approximately 21,000 clones, roughly 82% of which appear only once. CDR1 SGDLS and CDR2 YYNGEE come from the germline V gene. CDR3 length equals 12 residues. V gave up 0 bases and J gave up 8 bases, with 8 bases separating them. These data belong to a study of sequential checkpoint blockade in melanoma. Study summary: First-line arms were nivolumab then ipilimumab, or the reverse, randomized 1:1.

The sample in question was CD8+ T cells sorted from blood (inferred from file names), obtained from a patient given nivolumab and ipilimumab in sequence. This receptor was identified in a human donor with melanoma. The V call is TRBV9, the J call TRBJ1-2; D remains ambiguous. The CDR3 nucleotides read TGTGCCAGCAGCGTAGGGTACGGGGGCTACACCTTC. It is translated as CASSVGYGGYTF.